Following are 25 T cell receptor beta chains from one sample sequenced in a study of T-cell memory formation after mild COVID-19. Each CDR3 protein is one row after TCRdb ran MiXCR on the 5' RACE reads. The sample records 150,000 to 200,000 distinct CDR3 sequences, about a fifth being singletons. The sample consisted of PBMCs or a T cell subset sorted from them (not recorded which). These TCRs come from an adult woman who had mild COVID-19 (a few samples of this study predate the infection). Cell type and time point are not known.

This chain joins TRBV2 and TRBJ1-2; D not certain. V lost 7 bases, J lost 5 bases, and 17 bases lay in between. The CDR3 extends over 14 amino acids. In germline, CDR1 is SNHLY, CDR2 FYNNEI. This CDR3 reads CASITHLASYGYTF. CDR3 nucleotides: TGTGCCAGCATTACCCATTTGGCATCTTATGGCTACACCTTC. The full variable domain, its missing parts supplied by reference TRBV2 and TRBJ1-2, is EPEVTQTPSHQVTQMGQEVILRCVPISNHLYFYWYRQILGQKVEFLVSFYNNEISEKSEIFDDQFSVERPDGSNFTLKIRSTKLEDSAMYFCASITHLASYGYTFGSGTRLTVV.

This clonotype is a singleton in its sample. The chain joins TRBV7-9 to TRBJ2-1; TRBD1 matches at 9 bases. CDR3 size: 17 residues. CDR1 and CDR2 (germline): SEHNR, FQNEAQ (reference sequence). The V and J ends lost 4 bases and 5 bases, in that order; junction bases with no gene match: 12. The CDR3 bases are TGTGCCAGCAGCTCTACTATCAGGACAGGGGACGACAATGAGCAGTTCTTC. It specifies CASSSTIRTGDDNEQFF.

This clonotype was counted between two and nine times. The chain has TRBV7-9 and TRBJ2-1; D is ambiguous. CDR3 size: 16 residues. The germline CDR1 and CDR2 sequences are SEHNR and FQNEAQ (reference sequence). Trimming shortened V by 5 bases and J by 5 bases, and 19 bases separated the two germline ends. CDR3 nucleotides: TGTGCCAGCAGCCCGAGGACCTCCCCGAAGCACAATGAGCAGTTCTTC. Its translation is CASSPRTSPKHNEQFF.

The chain recombines TRBV4-1 with TRBJ1-1; D not resolved. This CDR3 has 15 residues. Trimming removed 1 base from V and 0 bases from J, with 9 bases in between. The germline gives CDR1 MGHRA, CDR2 YSYEKL. The CDR3 DNA reads as TGCGCCAGCAGCCAAGTTGGAGGGATGAACACTGAAGCTTTCTTT. Translated: CASSQVGGMNTEAFF.

The J gene is TRBJ1-1, the V gene TRBV4-1; D is unresolved. This CDR3 is 16 amino acids long. V gave up 0 bases and J gave up 3 bases, with 14 bases separating them. Germline-derived CDR1 and CDR2 are MGHRA and YSYEKL. CDR3 in amino acids: CASSQDRVPGYTEAFF. The CDR3 coding sequence is TGCGCCAGCAGCCAAGATCGGGTCCCGGGCTACACTGAAGCTTTCTTT.

This clonotype was counted only a few times. CDR3 in amino acids: CASSLEAGSSYNEQFF. The CDR3 region has the DNA TGTGCCAGCAGCCTCGAAGCGGGTAGCTCCTACAATGAGCAGTTCTTC. The chain is built from TRBV7-3 and TRBJ2-1, with D tentatively TRBD2 (6 bases). The V and J ends lost 5 bases and 0 bases respectively, with 14 bases between them. The CDR3 runs to 16 residues. Germline V lookup: CDR1 SGHTA, CDR2 FQGTGA.

This clonotype was observed at least ten times. This chain uses TRBV7-9 with TRBJ2-7, with a possible D match to TRBD1 (5 bases). Between the trimmed V and J ends, which lost 6 bases and 1 base, there was a span of 10 bases. The CDR3 runs 13 residues. The germline V gene encodes CDR1 SEHNR and CDR2 FQNEAQ (reference sequence). CDR3 sequence (DNA): TGTGCCAGCAGTGCAGGGCTTTCCTACGAGCAGTACTTC. This gives the protein CASSAGLSYEQYF.

This clonotype turned up a few times. The gene calls are TRBV7-8 and TRBJ2-4, with 7 bases matching TRBD1. Germline V gene sequence: CDR1 SGHVS, CDR2 FQNEAQ. The CDR3 length is 14 residues. V shed 8 bases and J 1 base; nucleotides not matched to a gene: 5. The chain's CDR3 is CASLKGAAKNIQYF. In nucleotides, the CDR3 is TGTGCCAGCCTGAAGGGGGCGGCCAAAAACATTCAGTACTTC.

This clonotype was recorded a few times. The gene calls are TRBV7-9 and TRBJ2-3; D call uncertain. V was pared by 3 bases and J by 0 bases, with 16 bases between. The germline V gene encodes CDR1 SEHNR and CDR2 FQNEAQ (reference sequence). CDR3 size: 17 residues. Written as DNA, the CDR3 is TGTGCCAGCAGCTTTCTCCTGGGCAGCTCGAGCACAGATACGCAGTATTTT. It codes for CASSFLLGSSSTDTQYF.

This chain links TRBV19 with TRBJ2-7; the D gene is possibly TRBD2 (5 bases). V lost 1 base, J lost 6 bases, and 13 bases lay in between. Germline assignment: CDR1 LNHDA and CDR2 SQIVND (reference sequence). CDR3 length equals 14 residues. The DNA for the CDR3 is TGTGCCAGTAGTATAGGAGGACTCTCCGTCGAGCAGTACTTC. This translates into CASSIGGLSVEQYF.

The CDR3 here is CASSPGQGDNEQFF. CDR3 bases: TGCGCCAGCAGCCCGGGACAGGGGGACAATGAGCAGTTCTTC. The rearrangement joins TRBV5-1 to TRBJ2-1; TRBD1 matches 11 bases. V lost 4 bases, J lost 5 bases, and 2 bases stayed unmatched. Germline assignment: CDR1 SGHRS and CDR2 YFSETQ. The CDR3 runs 14 residues.

This clonotype appeared a few times. The chain links TRBV3-1 to TRBJ2-2, with TRBD2 as a possible D gene (6 bases). The CDR3 sequence is 17 residues long. Germline V gives CDR1 LGHDT, CDR2 YNNKEL (reference sequence). V lost 6 bases to trimming and J lost 4 bases, with 21 bases between them. This CDR3 reads CASRRTGALKGTGELFF. The DNA of the CDR3 is TGTGCCAGCAGGCGGACGGGAGCCCTGAAGGGCACCGGGGAGCTGTTTTTT.

This clonotype was observed a handful of times. The chain employs TRBV24-1 and TRBJ1-1; D ambiguous. V dropped 3 bases and J dropped 3 bases, with 10 bases sitting between them. Per germline, CDR1 KGHDR and CDR2 SFDVKD. This CDR3 contains 14 residues. DNA for the CDR3: TGTGCCACCAGTGATACAGATACGGACACTGAAGCTTTCTTT. Translation gives CATSDTDTDTEAFF.

J is TRBJ1-4 and V is TRBV25-1; 7 positions agree with TRBD1. Germline V gene sequence: CDR1 MGHDK, CDR2 SYGVNS. V was clipped by 8 bases and J by 5 bases; unmatched bases: 5. The CDR3 length is 13 residues. CDR3 loop: CASQGQTNEKLFF. DNA for the CDR3: TGTGCCAGCCAGGGACAGACAAATGAAAAACTGTTTTTT. Full variable domain (missing parts from reference TRBV25-1 and TRBJ1-4): EADIYQTPRYLVIGTGKKITLECSQTMGHDKMYWYQQDPGMELHLIHYSYGVNSTEKGDLSSESTVSRIRTEHFPLTLESARPSHTSQYLCASQGQTNEKLFFGSGTQLSVL.

This clonotype showed up many times. This chain joins TRBV7-2 and TRBJ1-1, with a possible D match to TRBD1 (5 bases). The CDR3 consists of 14 residues. Trimming stripped 2 bases from V and 3 bases from J, with 10 bases between. The germline V gene encodes CDR1 SGHTA and CDR2 FQGNSA. CDR3 coding DNA: TGTGCCAGCAGCTTACAGGGTCTATACACTGAAGCTTTCTTT. Its translation is CASSLQGLYTEAFF. The variable domain in full, with the rest retrieved from reference TRBV7-2 and TRBJ1-1, is GAGVSQSPSNKVTEKGKDVELRCDPISGHTALYWYRQSLGQGLEFLIYFQGNSAPDKSGLPSDRFSAERTGGSVSTLTIQRTQQEDSAVYLCASSLQGLYTEAFFGQGTRLTVV.

The chain recombines TRBV20-1 with TRBJ1-1; TRBD1 matches at 7 bases. This CDR3 is 13 amino acids long. J lost 4 bases, V lost 4 bases, and 6 bases had no gene match. In germline, CDR1 is DFQATT, CDR2 SNEGSKA (reference sequence). The CDR3 protein is CSAMLRGVTEAFF. The CDR3, as DNA: TGCAGTGCTATGCTCAGGGGGGTCACTGAAGCTTTCTTT.

The chain uses TRBV4-3 and TRBJ2-1, with 9 bases identical to TRBD1. The CDR3 length is 15 residues. The junction had 1 base not matched to a gene; V was cut back by 0 bases and J by 4 bases. CDR1 and CDR2 (germline): LGHNA, YSLEER. The CDR3 loop is CASSQDGTGYNEQFF. In DNA form, the CDR3 reads TGCGCCAGCAGCCAAGATGGGACAGGGTACAATGAGCAGTTCTTC.

The chain uses TRBV19 and TRBJ2-7, with 9 bases fitting TRBD1. The junction had 9 bases not matched to a gene; V was cut back by 4 bases and J by 5 bases. There are 15 residues in the CDR3. Looked up from germline, CDR1 is LNHDA and CDR2 is SQIVND (reference sequence). Written as DNA, the CDR3 is TGTGCCAGTAGTAAACTCGGGACAGGGTTTGACGAGCAGTACTTC. This gives the protein CASSKLGTGFDEQYF.

This clonotype was observed a few times. This chain connects TRBV7-9 to TRBJ1-1; 7 nucleotides line up with TRBD1. This CDR3 has 16 amino acids. V dropped 5 bases and J dropped 0; count of bases not matched to a gene: 9. Germline-derived CDR1 and CDR2 are SEHNR and FQNEAQ (reference sequence). The DNA of the CDR3 is TGTGCCAGCAGCCTAGGAGGGGGCCTTATGAACACTGAAGCTTTCTTT. This codes for CASSLGGGLMNTEAFF.

The genes are TRBV4-1 and TRBJ2-7, with D unresolved. CDR1 and CDR2 (germline): MGHRA, YSYEKL. V was cut by 1 base and J by 4 bases, with 8 bases left in between. The CDR3 runs 13 residues. The CDR3 DNA reads as TGCGCCAGCAGCCAAGGGGTCGGATACGAGCAGTACTTC. Residues: CASSQGVGYEQYF.

V gene TRBV25-1 combines with J gene TRBJ1-6, with 10 bases lining up with TRBD1. Germline CDR1 is MGHDK and CDR2 is SYGVNS. The CDR3 loop spans 16 amino acids. Trimming removed 3 bases from V and 14 bases from J; junction bases left unmatched: 13. The CDR3 DNA is TGTGCCAGCAGTGACTGGGACAGGGGCCCCCTGTCGACCCTCCACTTT. The encoded protein is CASSDWDRGPLSTLHF.

This clonotype was detected a few times. The V call is TRBV11-2, the J call TRBJ2-1, with D unresolved. Germline V gene lookup returns CDR1 SGHAT and CDR2 FQNNGV. CDR3 length: 14 residues. Trimming stripped 5 bases from V and 5 bases from J, with 13 bases between. The CDR3, as DNA: TGTGCCAGCAGCCAACTTATTGGGAACAATGAGCAGTTCTTC. Protein: CASSQLIGNNEQFF.

This chain connects TRBV29-1 to TRBJ2-1; 8 bases are a match to TRBD1. CDR1 is SQVTM, CDR2 ANQGSEA, per germline. Trimming removed 5 bases from V and 2 bases from J; junction bases left unmatched: 8. The CDR3 contains 15 residues. The CDR3, as DNA: TGCAGCGTTCAGCTGGACAGGGTAACCTACAATGAGCAGTTCTTC. Translating gives CSVQLDRVTYNEQFF.

This clonotype turned up a few times. The genes are TRBV10-3 and TRBJ2-1, with D uncertain. V was pared by 3 bases and J by 10 bases, with 16 bases between. CDR1 and CDR2 from the germline V gene are ENHRY and SYGVKD. The CDR3 spans 14 residues. In DNA form, the CDR3 reads TGTGCCATCAGTGAATCGTCCCAGTTTAAGGAGCAGTTCTTC. The encoded protein is CAISESSQFKEQFF.

This clonotype has just a few counts. This chain uses TRBV9 with TRBJ2-3; D may be TRBD1 (5 bases). Germline V gene lookup returns CDR1 SGDLS and CDR2 YYNGEE. The CDR3 has 13 residues. V was pared by 6 bases and J by 4 bases, with 12 bases between. The CDR3 DNA sequence: TGTGCCAGCACGCAGGGCGGCTCAGATACGCAGTATTTT. Its translation is CASTQGGSDTQYF.